A selection of T cell receptor beta chains follows, all from one sample in a study of persistence of HIV-infected CD4 T cells. Measured with immunoSEQ multiplex PCR; TCRdb has only the in-frame clones, and not every one. The sample consists of 35,000 to 40,000 clones, roughly 87% of them appearing once. These receptors have no identified antigens. Sequencing used CD4+ T cells sorted from PBMCs after roughly 17-hour stimulation, obtained from a patient who received antiretroviral therapy. These receptors originate from an adult man with HIV who was CMV-seropositive. The CDR3 runs from the conserved cysteine through the conserved F or W. Fields, in order: V gene, D gene, J gene, clone size, CDR3 DNA, CDR3 protein. The D gene is left open where the match is weak. Where a row states a size, it is once, few, many or the class of an expanded clone; other rows omit it.

>TRBV18|TRBD1|TRBJ1-5|once
TGTGCCAGCTCACGCGGACAGGGGCAGGTCAATCAGCCCCAGCATTTT
CASSRGQGQVNQPQHF
>TRBV20-1|NA|TRBJ2-5|NA
TGCAGTGCCGTAGCAGAGACCCAGTACTTC
CSAVAETQYF
>TRBV19|NA|TRBJ2-3|NA
TGTGCCGGTCAGCTTCCGCCAGCGAAAAGGGAAACAGATACGCAGTATTTT
CAGQLPPAKRETDTQYF
>TRBV6-5|NA|TRBJ2-2|NA
TGTGCCAGCAGGCCGGAGGATTTGGGGACCGGGGAGCTGTTTTTT
CASRPEDLGTGELFF
>TRBV7-9|NA|TRBJ2-1|NA
TGTGCCAGCAACCCGGACGGATCCTACAATGAGCAGTTCTTC
CASNPDGSYNEQFF
>TRBV5-4|NA|TRBJ2-3|NA
TGTGCCAGCAGCTTGGCCAGTGCCACAGATACGCAGTATTTT
CASSLASATDTQYF
>TRBV9|NA|TRBJ2-2|NA
TGTGCCAGCACCCTCAGGGACACCGGGGAGCTGTTTTTT
CASTLRDTGELFF
>TRBV10-3|TRBD1|TRBJ1-6|NA
TGTGCCATCAGGGGGACAGGGGGTTTCAGTTCACCCCTCCACTTT
CAIRGTGGFSSPLHF
>TRBV4-2|TRBD1|TRBJ1-5|NA
TGTGCCAGCAGCCAAGATCGGCAGGGGGTGAGGCATTTT
CASSQDRQGVRHF
>TRBV30|NA|TRBJ1-5|NA
TGTGCCTGGAGTGTACGGAGCAATCAGCCCCAGCATTTT
CAWSVRSNQPQHF
>TRBV5-1|NA|TRBJ1-1|NA
TGCGCCAGCAGCTTACATGGCGGCGCGAACACTGAAGCTTTCTTT
CASSLHGGANTEAFF
>TRBV5-1|NA|TRBJ2-5|once
TGCGCCAGCAGCTCCGGACTACCCGGTACGGAGACCCAGTACTTC
CASSSGLPGTETQYF
>TRBV19|NA|TRBJ1-4|NA
TGTGCCAGTAGTTACAGCCTTAATGAAAAACTGTTTTTT
CASSYSLNEKLFF
>TRBV13|NA|TRBJ2-6|NA
TGTGCCAGCAGCTTTAGTAAAAATAGGAACTCTGGGGCCAACGTCCTGACTTTC
CASSFSKNRNSGANVLTF
>TRBV29-1|NA|TRBJ2-7|NA
TGCAGCGTCGGAGGGGGGGGGAACGAGCAGTACTTC
CSVGGGGNEQYF
>TRBV6-6|TRBD1|TRBJ2-7|NA
TGTGCCAGCAGTGGGAGGGACAGGGGGCTATCGGGAGAGCAGTACTTC
CASSGRDRGLSGEQYF
>TRBV3-1/TRBV3-2|NA|TRBJ2-3|NA
TGTGCCAGCAGCCAAGCTGGGAGCCCGACAGATACGCAGTATTTT
CASSQAGSPTDTQYF
>TRBV6-5|NA|TRBJ2-7|NA
TGTGCCAGCAGTTACTCGAACATTCCTTCCTACGAGCAGTACTTC
CASSYSNIPSYEQYF